The sequence of this T cell receptor (beta chain) was determined in a study of blood T cell repertoires in COVID-19 (dated by TCRdb to about 2020). Broadly, across the study: Samples from collaborators originated in the United States, Italy and Spain and spanned both the acute and convalescent phases of COVID-19. A freely available public database, intended as a resource for researchers studying the immune response to SARS-CoV-2, is where the repertoires were released. Deeply sampled blood TCRbeta repertoires from subjects exposed to, actively infected with, or recovered from COVID-19 were included in the dataset. HLA class I and class II types, where available, came from metadata supplied by the sample provider rather than from assay-based typing. The samples were drawn from the first 160 participants of the ongoing ImmuneRACE study and from 1,254 subjects provided by 6 global collaborators. The prospective study material was composed of cDNA or gDNA derived from T cells, B-cell-depleted T cells, or PBMCs. A de-identified subject ID, COVID-19 status, age in years and sex were almost always included in the sample metadata.

The immunoSEQ Assay, a bias-controlled multiplex PCR, was used to amplify TCRbeta CDR3 regions from genomic DNA. The paper's data handling went like this. The number of nucleated cells in each sample was estimated from the amplification of reference gene primers within the assay. To quantify the absolute abundance of each unique TCRbeta CDR3 rearrangement, sequence reads were collapsed and filtered. For each sample, productive Simpson clonality was calculated as the square root of Simpson's diversity index across productive rearrangements. What TCRdb holds here is the immuneACCESS table cut down to in-frame rearrangements. Part of the clones is not present; checked against another copy, under half of the missing clones reflect an unresolved V gene, and the others are unexplained. From that table come the V and J calls and clone size; the DNA was used to work out D and trimming. Within this sample are hundreds of thousands of clones, with 70% to 90% of them counted one time only. The ten largest clonotypes hold around 3% of the sample.

The cysteine opens and the phenylalanine closes a CDR3 of 14 amino acids. Only the CDR3 DNA stays, 42 bases, in frame from base 1. The V end loses 2 bases and the J end loses 8 bases, and a stretch of 13 bases separates them. CDR1 and CDR2 are read off the germline V gene as SGDLS and YYNGEE. As regards this clone: It has no known antigen specificity. Base-call qualities are not available, and no considerably larger clone is one nucleotide away.

Collaborating institutions collected whole blood in K2EDTA tubes following their own protocols. For TCRbeta analysis, collaborators shipped samples in one of three forms: frozen whole blood, isolated PBMCs, or DNA extracted from either of those sample types. General conclusions and limits of the study: How much clinical and demographic metadata was included differed by source and by participant, and the metadata was provided uncurated.

The receptor chain draws on TRBV9 and TRBJ2-2, with a tentative D gene TRBD1 over 5 matching bases. The sequencing input was peripheral blood. This sequence was found in a man between 18 and 29 years old with active or convalescent COVID-19. The sequence in DNA is TGTGCCAGCAGCGTCAGGCCAGGGTTGGGGGAGCTGTTTTTT. This codes for CASSVRPGLGELFF.